This paragraph reports one TCR beta chain. These data come from a study of cytomegalovirus exposure and HLA in healthy donors. Germline assignment: CDR1 MNHEY and CDR2 SMNVEV (reference sequence). The ends were cut back, 7 bases at V and 5 bases at J, with 15 bases in the middle. The CDR3 contains 14 residues. Using immunoSEQ multiplex PCR, the repertoire was profiled, and TCRdb retains in-frame clones only, with some absent. The profile covers a few hundred thousand clones, with about nine tenths appearing a single time and about 0.8% taken by the ten largest. The chain links TRBV27 to TRBJ1-5, with D possibly matching TRBD1 (6 bases). Sequenced: PBMCs. The receptor comes from a woman under 30 in good health and CMV-seronegative. The CDR3 DNA sequence: TGTGCCAGCAACGACAGGCCCGGGGATCAGCCCCAGCATTTT. Its translation is CASNDRPGDQPQHF.